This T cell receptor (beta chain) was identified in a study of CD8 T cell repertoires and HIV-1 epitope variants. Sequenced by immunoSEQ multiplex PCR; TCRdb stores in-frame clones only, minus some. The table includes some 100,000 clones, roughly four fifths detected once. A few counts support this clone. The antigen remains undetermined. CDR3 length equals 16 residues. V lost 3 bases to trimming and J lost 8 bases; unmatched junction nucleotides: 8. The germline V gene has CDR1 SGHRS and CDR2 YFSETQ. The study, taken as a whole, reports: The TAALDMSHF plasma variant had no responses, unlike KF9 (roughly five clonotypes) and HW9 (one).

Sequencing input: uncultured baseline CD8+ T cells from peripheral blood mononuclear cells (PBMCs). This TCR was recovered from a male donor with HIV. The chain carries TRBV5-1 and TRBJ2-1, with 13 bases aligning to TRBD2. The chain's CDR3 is CASSWEGLAGSYEQFF. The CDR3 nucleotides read TGCGCCAGCAGCTGGGAGGGACTAGCGGGATCCTATGAGCAGTTCTTC.